A single sample gave rise to the 22 T cell receptor beta chains below, sequenced in a study of beta chain features in type 1 diabetes. Every bit of the isolated RNA underwent reverse transcription, so sequencing read expressed TCRB transcripts. The method was immunoSEQ multiplex PCR; TCRdb's version includes in-frame clones alone and lacks a portion of them. The data hold roughly 300,000 clones, with roughly 15% observed a single time. Sample: central memory CD4+ T cells from blood. All receptors come from a man in his thirties or forties in good health.

The rearrangement links TRBV18 to TRBJ1-6; 12 bases line up with TRBD1. J was trimmed by 9 bases and V by 1 base; bases with no gene match: 10. This CDR3 spans 18 amino acids. Germline V lookup: CDR1 KGHSH, CDR2 LQKENI. The CDR3 nucleotides read TGTGCCAGCTCACCACAAAGACCCGGGACAGGGGGCAGTTCACCCCTCCACTTT. Protein: CASSPQRPGTGGSSPLHF.

In its sample, this clone was seen a few times. The chain combines TRBV9 with TRBJ1-1, with no clear D. Trimming removed 3 bases at V and 6 bases at J, with 9 bases between. Germline V lookup: CDR1 SGDLS, CDR2 YYNGEE. This CDR3 has 12 amino acids. The CDR3 sequence: CASSEPGPEAFF. In DNA, the CDR3 is TGTGCCAGCAGCGAACCCGGTCCTGAAGCTTTCTTT.

The genes are TRBV4-2 and TRBJ1-4, with TRBD1 as a possible D gene (5 bases). CDR1 and CDR2 from the germline V gene are LGHNA and YNFKEQ. Trimming took off 1 base at V and 5 bases at J, with 8 bases between the two ends. This CDR3 contains 14 residues. DNA of the CDR3: TGTGCCAGCAGCCAAGGAACAGGAAATGAAAAACTGTTTTTT. This gives the protein CASSQGTGNEKLFF.

This clone was recorded a few times. The rearrangement links TRBV9 to TRBJ2-1; 7 nucleotides line up with TRBD2. The length of the CDR3 is 14 residues. Germline CDR1 and CDR2: SGDLS and YYNGEE. J gave up 15 bases and V 3 bases, and 15 bases lay outside the gene matches. CDR3 protein: CASSADPWAGVPFF. CDR3 coding DNA: TGTGCCAGCAGCGCAGACCCCTGGGCGGGAGTTCCGTTCTTC.

This chain joins TRBV5-5 and TRBJ1-6, with D possibly matching TRBD1 (5 bases). The CDR3 covers 15 residues. Trimming removed 4 bases from V and 2 bases from J, with 10 bases in between. Per germline, CDR1 SGHKS and CDR2 YYEKEE (reference sequence). CDR3 nucleotides: TGTGCCAGCAGCCTCGACAGAGCCTATAATTCACCCCTCCACTTT. Protein product: CASSLDRAYNSPLHF.

This clone was counted only a few times. Other DNA sequences in the sample encode the same CDR3. V usage is TRBV5-1 and J usage is TRBJ1-1; D might be TRBD1 (6 bases). Germline V lookup: CDR1 SGHRS, CDR2 YFSETQ. The CDR3 has 12 residues. The V end was cut by 3 bases, the J end by 5 bases, with 8 bases between. CDR3 amino acids: CASSSQGTEAFF. CDR3 in DNA: TGCGCCAGCAGCTCCCAGGGGACTGAAGCTTTCTTT.

The rearrangement uses TRBV5-4 and TRBJ1-1; TRBD1 might be the D (5 bases). This CDR3 comprises 14 residues. CDR1 and CDR2 from the germline V gene are SGHNT and YYREEE (reference sequence). V was clipped by 4 bases and J by 0 bases, with 10 bases between them. CDR3 DNA sequence: TGTGCCAGCAGCGCGGGGACCGTGAACACTGAAGCTTTCTTT. Translated: CASSAGTVNTEAFF.

A few counts support this clone. The chain carries TRBV6-5 and TRBJ2-1; possible D gene TRBD1, 5 bases. Trimming removed 7 bases from V and 10 bases from J, with 20 bases in between. Germline CDR1 is MNHEY and CDR2 is SVGAGI. There are 14 residues in the CDR3. The CDR3 nucleotides are TGTGCCAGCACCTTTGGGGCGAGCCCCGGCGAGCAGTTCTTC. It codes for CASTFGASPGEQFF.

The rearrangement links TRBV12-5 to TRBJ2-7; 7 nucleotides line up with TRBD1. Germline V CDR1 and CDR2: LGHNT, FRNRAP. This CDR3 is 15 amino acids long. V shed 6 bases and J 0 bases; nucleotides not matched to a gene: 8. This chain's CDR3 is CASGGITGASYEQYF. The CDR3, as DNA: TGTGCTAGTGGCGGCATAACAGGGGCCTCCTACGAGCAGTACTTC.

This chain uses TRBV7-7 with TRBJ1-3; D is unresolved. Germline lookup yields CDR1 SSHAT and CDR2 FNYEAQ (reference sequence). Trimming shortened V by 5 bases and J by 0 bases, and 8 bases separated the two germline ends. The CDR3 has 14 residues. CDR3 region: CASSPAYSGNTIYF. CDR3 DNA: TGTGCCAGCAGCCCAGCTTACTCTGGAAACACCATATATTTT.

This clone has at least ten counts. V is TRBV5-1 and J is TRBJ2-5; D gene unclear. The germline V gene encodes CDR1 SGHRS and CDR2 YFSETQ. CDR3 length: 11 amino acids. Trimming shortened V by 7 bases and J by 3 bases, and 7 bases separated the two germline ends. For the CDR3, the DNA is TGCGCCAGCTGGAGCGAAGAGACCCAGTACTTC. Its protein is CASWSEETQYF.

J is TRBJ1-1 and V is TRBV19; D not resolved. This CDR3 has 13 amino acids. V lost 4 bases, J lost 5 bases, and 11 bases lay in between. Per the germline V gene, CDR1 is LNHDA and CDR2 is SQIVND (reference sequence). In nucleotides, the CDR3 is TGTGCCAGTAGTACCCAAAAAGGGACTGAAGCTTTCTTT. Translating it yields CASSTQKGTEAFF.

The gene calls are TRBV2 and TRBJ2-5, with 9 bases aligning to TRBD1. CDR3 size: 13 residues. The V and J ends lost 7 bases and 5 bases, in that order; junction bases with no gene match: 5. The germline V gene encodes CDR1 SNHLY and CDR2 FYNNEI. The CDR3 DNA reads as TGTGCCAGCACACGGACAGGGGCCGAGACCCAGTACTTC. Translating gives CASTRTGAETQYF.

As to this clone: Different DNA sequences within this sample yield the same CDR3. The DNA of the CDR3 is TGTGCCAGCAGCTTAGGGGCGGGGGCCGTTACCGGGGAGCTGTTTTTT. Its protein is CASSLGAGAVTGELFF. This chain uses TRBV7-9 with TRBJ2-2; possible D gene TRBD2, 7 bases. Germline lookup yields CDR1 SEHNR and CDR2 FQNEAQ (reference sequence). Between the trimmed V and J ends, which lost 1 base and 5 bases, there was a span of 14 bases. The CDR3 is 16 residues long.

The chain uses TRBV30 and TRBJ1-1, with D unclear. This CDR3 has 8 amino acids. Trimming left V 4 bases short and J 13 bases short, with 7 bases between. The germline V gene has CDR1 GTSNPN and CDR2 SVGIG (reference sequence). The CDR3 loop reads CAWKFGFF. CDR3 sequence (DNA): TGTGCCTGGAAATTTGGTTTCTTT.

In its sample, this clone was seen a few times. The V and J genes are TRBV5-6 and TRBJ2-5, with TRBD2 matching over 13 bases. CDR1 SGHDT and CDR2 YYEEEE come from the germline V gene. V lost 9 bases and J lost 1; bases outside the gene matches: 6. The CDR3 loop spans 15 amino acids. CDR3 in amino acids: CATRGLAGAQETQYF. The CDR3 DNA reads TGTGCCACCCGTGGACTAGCGGGAGCCCAAGAGACCCAGTACTTC. Based on the CDR3 plus reference TRBV5-6 and TRBJ2-5, the full variable domain is DAGVTQSPTHLIKTRGQQVTLRCSPKSGHDTVSWYQQALGQGPQFIFQYYEEEERQRGNFPDRFSGHQFPNYSSELNVNALLLGDSALYLCATRGLAGAQETQYFGPGTRLLVL.

The chain carries TRBV5-4 and TRBJ1-1; no clear D. Per germline, CDR1 SGHNT and CDR2 YYREEE (reference sequence). The CDR3 runs 13 residues. Trimming removed 0 bases from V and 6 bases from J, with 9 bases in between. Here the CDR3 reads CASSLAGNAEAFF. The CDR3 region has the DNA TGTGCCAGCAGCTTGGCCGGCAATGCTGAAGCTTTCTTT.

The V gene is TRBV7-2, the J gene TRBJ2-5; D is possibly TRBD2 (5 bases). This CDR3 region has 14 residues. The germline V and J ends were trimmed by 5 bases and 0 bases, with 10 bases remaining between them. Germline V gene data show CDR1 as SGHTA and CDR2 as FQGNSA. CDR3 nucleotide sequence: TGTGCCAGCAGCCCCCCTAGCCACCAAGAGACCCAGTACTTC. Translating gives CASSPPSHQETQYF. Using reference TRBV7-2 and TRBJ2-5 for the parts outside the CDR3, the full variable domain is GAGVSQSPSNKVTEKGKDVELRCDPISGHTALYWYRQSLGQGLEFLIYFQGNSAPDKSGLPSDRFSAERTGGSVSTLTIQRTQQEDSAVYLCASSPPSHQETQYFGPGTRLLVL.

This rearrangement joins TRBV12-5 to TRBJ2-2; D is undetermined. Germline V gene data show CDR1 as LGHNT and CDR2 as FRNRAP. The V gene lost 7 bases and the J gene lost 4 bases, with 16 bases spanning the gap. This CDR3 comprises 15 residues. The chain's CDR3 is CASALLIVVTGELFF. As DNA, the CDR3 is TGTGCTAGTGCCCTTTTAATTGTCGTCACCGGGGAGCTGTTTTTT. The variable domain in full, with the rest retrieved from reference TRBV12-5 and TRBJ2-2, is DARVTQTPRHKVTEMGQEVTMRCQPILGHNTVFWYRQTMMQGLELLAYFRNRAPLDDSGMPKDRFSAEMPDATLATLKIQPSEPRDSAVYFCASALLIVVTGELFFGEGSRLTVL.

This clone was counted a few times. The chain links TRBV6-5 to TRBJ1-5; 9 bases map to TRBD1. Looked up from germline, CDR1 is MNHEY and CDR2 is SVGAGI. V dropped 6 bases and J dropped 6; count of bases not matched to a gene: 9. This CDR3 contains 15 residues. CDR3 region: CASRQDRGGSQPQHF. In DNA form, the CDR3 reads TGTGCCAGCAGGCAGGACAGGGGAGGGAGTCAGCCCCAGCATTTT.

With regard to this clone: Distinct nucleotide sequences in the sample also encode this CDR3. The J gene is TRBJ2-3, the V gene TRBV7-2; D is possibly TRBD1 or TRBD2 (6 bases each). V dropped 3 bases and J dropped 6 bases, with 13 bases sitting between them. The CDR3 sequence is 14 residues long. Germline V lookup: CDR1 SGHTA, CDR2 FQGNSA. The CDR3 protein is CASSFGGRGDTQYF. CDR3 in DNA: TGTGCCAGCAGCTTTGGGGGCCGGGGGGATACGCAGTATTTT.

The rearrangement uses TRBV27 and TRBJ2-7; 7 bases line up with TRBD1. With 10 bases clipped from V and 5 bases from J, the junction kept 8 bases outside the gene matches. Per the germline V gene, CDR1 is MNHEY and CDR2 is SMNVEV (reference sequence). The CDR3 is 12 residues long. CDR3 amino acids: CATTNRGNEQYF. CDR3 DNA sequence: TGTGCCACTACTAACAGGGGCAACGAGCAGTACTTC.